The clone carrying this TCR beta chain has only one observation. Its antigen is unidentified. The data stem from a study of OX40 agonist ivuxolimab in advanced cancers. Study overall: Ivuxolimab, which is an agonistic anti-OX40 (CD134) antibody, was administered to the patients. Patients treated during dose escalation were battling hepatocellular carcinoma, melanoma, renal cell or head and neck cancer.

Clones were read by immunoSEQ multiplex PCR, and TCRdb kept only the in-frame ones, dropping some. The profile shows some 98,000 clones, more than 85% of them singletons. Study findings and constraints: Certain nonresponding patients likewise had low normalized T-cell clonal expansion. Partly responding patients at 0.1-3.0 mg/kg showed some of the smallest clonal expansion.

Trimming removed 0 bases from V and 5 bases from J; junction bases left unmatched: 4. Germline V gene sequence: CDR1 MNHNS, CDR2 SASEGT. The CDR3 totals 16 residues. The V gene is TRBV6-1, the J gene TRBJ1-6, with TRBD1 matching 7 bases. This TCR was recovered from an adult with an advanced solid tumor such as melanoma, head and neck, liver or kidney cancer. This specimen consisted of CD4+ or CD8+ T cells sorted from blood, obtained in a trial of the OX40 agonist ivuxolimab. The CDR3 here is CASSEAGRGNNSPLHF. The DNA of the CDR3 is TGTGCCAGCAGTGAAGCCGGCAGGGGGAATAATTCACCCCTCCACTTT.